This T cell receptor beta chain emerged from a study of PD-L1 blockade in urothelial cancer. Study-wide background: About 85% of the roughly 30 patients were males with bladder-origin urothelial cancer. Enrolled patients had been treated previously with 0 to 3 chemotherapy regimens.

Time point described: peripheral blood 6 weeks after treatment start. Method: immunoSEQ multiplex PCR; TCRdb's copy keeps in-frame clones and lacks some. Of around 93,000 clones listed, 75% to 90% are singletons. V lost 0 bases and J 4 bases, leaving 5 bases between the germline ends. Germline-derived CDR1 and CDR2 are SGHRS and YFSETQ. This CDR3 region has 12 residues. This clone was seen only a few times. The V and J genes are TRBV5-1 and TRBJ2-7; D gene ambiguous. Specimen: PBMCs, collected around atezolizumab (anti-PD-L1) treatment. The clonotype comes from a man aged 70 or older with urothelial cancer. CDR3 region: CASSLGEYEQYF. CDR3 in DNA: TGCGCCAGCAGCTTGGGCGAATACGAGCAGTACTTC.